Reported below is one T cell receptor beta chain. No antigen is known for it. Per-base qualities were not stored, and no clone one base away is much larger. The entry originates in a study of control samples from healthy donors and cancer patients (dated by TCRdb to 2020 to 2022). From a lookup of the germline V gene (reference sequence), CDR1 and CDR2 are MNHEY and SMNVEV. Between the V and J ends, shortened by 2 bases and 4 bases respectively, the junction contains 15 bases. The CDR3 numbers 15 residues from cysteine through phenylalanine. CDR3 DNA only is kept here, 45 bases in frame from base 1. The receptor library was made with the immunoSEQ multiplex PCR assay. TCRdb obtained this table from immuneACCESS and retained in-frame rearrangements with V and J assigned. These tables miss some clones; where compared with another copy, unresolved V genes account for less than half of the shortfall, and the remainder is unexplained. The sample table holds nearly 200,000 clones, of which about nine tenths were seen once. The ten largest make up 1.5% to 2% of the sample.

Sequencing was done on a sample of blood. The receptor was derived from a man younger than 45 in good health. Recombination joined TRBV27 with TRBJ2-7; the D gene is unclear. The encoded CDR3 is CASSLKAIGSYEQYF. The DNA reads as follows: TGTGCCAGCAGTTTAAAGGCTATCGGATCATACGAGCAGTACTTC.